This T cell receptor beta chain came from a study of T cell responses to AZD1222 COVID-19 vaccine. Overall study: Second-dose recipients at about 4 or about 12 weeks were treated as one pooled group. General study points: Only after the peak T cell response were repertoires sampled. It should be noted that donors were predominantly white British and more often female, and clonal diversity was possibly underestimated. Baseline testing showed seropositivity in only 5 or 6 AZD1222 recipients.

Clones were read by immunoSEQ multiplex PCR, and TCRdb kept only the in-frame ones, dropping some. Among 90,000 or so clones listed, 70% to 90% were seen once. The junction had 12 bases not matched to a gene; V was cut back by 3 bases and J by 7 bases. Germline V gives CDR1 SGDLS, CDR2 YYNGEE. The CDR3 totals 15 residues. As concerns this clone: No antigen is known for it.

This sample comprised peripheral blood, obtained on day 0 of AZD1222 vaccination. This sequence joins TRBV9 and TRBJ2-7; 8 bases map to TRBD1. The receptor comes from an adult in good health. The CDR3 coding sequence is TGTGCCAGCAGCGCCTCAGTGGACAGGGCCGAGGAGCAGTACTTC. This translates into CASSASVDRAEEQYF.